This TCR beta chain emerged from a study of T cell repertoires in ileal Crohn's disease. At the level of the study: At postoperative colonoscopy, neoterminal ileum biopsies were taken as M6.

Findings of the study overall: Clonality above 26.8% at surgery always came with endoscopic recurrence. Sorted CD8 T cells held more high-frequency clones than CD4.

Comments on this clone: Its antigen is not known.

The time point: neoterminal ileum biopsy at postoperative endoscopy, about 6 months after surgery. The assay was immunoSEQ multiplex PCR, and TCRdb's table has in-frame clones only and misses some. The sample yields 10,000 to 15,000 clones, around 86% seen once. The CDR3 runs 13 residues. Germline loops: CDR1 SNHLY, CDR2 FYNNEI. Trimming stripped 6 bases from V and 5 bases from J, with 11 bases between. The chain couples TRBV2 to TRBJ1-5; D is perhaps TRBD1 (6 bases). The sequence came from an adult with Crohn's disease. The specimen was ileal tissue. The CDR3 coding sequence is TGTGCCAGCAGCCCACAGGGTGATCAGCCCCAGCATTTT. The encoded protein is CASSPQGDQPQHF.